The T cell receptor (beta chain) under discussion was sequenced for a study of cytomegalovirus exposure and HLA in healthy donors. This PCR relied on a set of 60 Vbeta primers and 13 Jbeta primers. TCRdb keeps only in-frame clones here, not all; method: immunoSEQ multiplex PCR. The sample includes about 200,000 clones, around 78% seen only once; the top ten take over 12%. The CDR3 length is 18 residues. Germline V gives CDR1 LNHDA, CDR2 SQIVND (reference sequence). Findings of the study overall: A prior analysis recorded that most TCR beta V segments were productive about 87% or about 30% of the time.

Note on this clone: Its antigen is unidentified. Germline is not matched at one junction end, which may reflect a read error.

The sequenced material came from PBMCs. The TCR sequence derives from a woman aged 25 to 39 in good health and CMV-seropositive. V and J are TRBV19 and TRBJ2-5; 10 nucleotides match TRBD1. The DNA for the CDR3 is TGTGCCAGTGGTATCGGAGGGACAGGGGAAAAAAGGGTAGAGACCCAGTACTTC. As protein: CASGIGGTGEKRVETQYF.